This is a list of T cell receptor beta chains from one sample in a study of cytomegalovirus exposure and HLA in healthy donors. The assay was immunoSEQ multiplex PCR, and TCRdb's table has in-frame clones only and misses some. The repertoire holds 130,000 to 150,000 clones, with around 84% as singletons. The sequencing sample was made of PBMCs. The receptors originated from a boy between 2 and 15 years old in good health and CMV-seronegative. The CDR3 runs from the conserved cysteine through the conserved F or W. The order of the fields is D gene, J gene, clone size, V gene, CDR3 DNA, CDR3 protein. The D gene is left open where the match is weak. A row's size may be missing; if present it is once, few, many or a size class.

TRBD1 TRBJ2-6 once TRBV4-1 TGCGCCAGCAGCCAGACTACAGGGGCTGGGGCCAACGTCCTGACTTTC CASSQTTGAGANVLTF
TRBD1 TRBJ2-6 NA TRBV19 TGTGCCAGTCGCGAAACCGGGACAGGACTTGTCTCTGGGGCCAACGTCCTGACTTTC CASRETGTGLVSGANVLTF
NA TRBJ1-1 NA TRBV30 TGTGCCTGGACCGAAGCGTACACTGAAGCTTTCTTT CAWTEAYTEAFF
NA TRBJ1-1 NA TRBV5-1 TGCGCCAGCAGCTTGAGAATTTCGAGAACTGAAGCTTTCTTT CASSLRISRTEAFF
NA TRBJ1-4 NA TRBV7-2 TGTGCCAGCAGCCCGCCTAGTGAAAAACTGTTTTTT CASSPPSEKLFF
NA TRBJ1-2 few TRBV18 TGTGCCAGCTCACCAAGGGACAACAAGGCTAACTATGGCTACACCTTC CASSPRDNKANYGYTF
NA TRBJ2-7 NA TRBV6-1 TGTGCCAGCAGCCTAACAGGGACCTACGAGCAGTACTTC CASSLTGTYEQYF
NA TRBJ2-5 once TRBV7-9 TGTGCCAGCAGCTTAGAAGCGTTGGAGGGGGCGAGGCCAGAGACCCAGTACTTC CASSLEALEGARPETQYF
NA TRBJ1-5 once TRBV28 TGTGCCAGCAGTTTGGTGGGGCAAGCGAGCAATCAGCCCCAGCATTTT CASSLVGQASNQPQHF
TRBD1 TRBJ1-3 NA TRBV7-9 TGTGCCAGCAGCTCAACAGGGGGTTCAAACACCATATATTTT CASSSTGGSNTIYF
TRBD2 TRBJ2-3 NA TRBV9 TGTGCCAGCAGCGTTGGGAGCGGGGGCCGTCTTTTT CASSVGSGGRLF
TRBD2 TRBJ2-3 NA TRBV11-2 TGTGCCAGCAGGTGGACTAGTTTTTCGGGCACAGATACGCAGTATTTT CASRWTSFSGTDTQYF
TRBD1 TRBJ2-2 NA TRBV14 TGTGCCAGCAGCCTGCCGGGACAGGGGGCTTTCGCTTTGGCCGGGGAGCTGTTTTTT CASSLPGQGAFALAGELFF
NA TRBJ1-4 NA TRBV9 TGTGTCAGCAGCGTTACGGCAGGGGCTCGAAAACTGTTTTTT CVSSVTAGARKLFF
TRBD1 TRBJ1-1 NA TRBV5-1 TGCGCCAGCAGCTCACAGGGGATGAACACTGAAGCTTTCTTT CASSSQGMNTEAFF
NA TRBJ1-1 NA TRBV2 TGTGCCAGCTGCTTGACAGGACTGAACACTGAAGCTTTCTTT CASCLTGLNTEAFF
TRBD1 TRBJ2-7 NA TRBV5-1 TGCGCCAGCAGCACACGACAGGGCGAAGCCTACGAGCAGTACTTC CASSTRQGEAYEQYF
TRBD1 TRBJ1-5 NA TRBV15 TGTGCCACCAGCAGAGATTTGGCAGGGGGGTCGGTTTTTTACAATCAGCCCCAGCATTTT CATSRDLAGGSVFYNQPQHF
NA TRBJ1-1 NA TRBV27 TGTGCCAGCAGTTTCCGACAGCAGAACACTGAAGCTTTCTTT CASSFRQQNTEAFF
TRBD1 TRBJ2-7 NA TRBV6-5 TGTGCCAGCAGTTACCGACAGGGTTGGTACGAGCAGTACTTC CASSYRQGWYEQYF
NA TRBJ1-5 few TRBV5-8 TGTGCCAGCAGCTTGGTATCGGCGGTTCCGCCCCAGCATTTT CASSLVSAVPPQHF
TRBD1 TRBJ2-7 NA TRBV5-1 TGCGCCAGCAGCTTGGGGACAGGGTTTTCCTACGAGCAGTACTTC CASSLGTGFSYEQYF
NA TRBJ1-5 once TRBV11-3 TGTGCCAGCAGCTTAGGGCCAGGTCGCAATCAGCCCCAGCATTTT CASSLGPGRNQPQHF
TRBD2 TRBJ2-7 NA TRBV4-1 TGCGCCAGCAGCCAAGTAGCGGGGGGGCCGATCGGCTACGAGCAGTACTTC CASSQVAGGPIGYEQYF
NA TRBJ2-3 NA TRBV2 TGTGCCAGCAAAAACAGGGGACTCACAGATACGCAGTATTTT CASKNRGLTDTQYF
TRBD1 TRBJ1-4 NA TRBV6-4 TGTGCCAGCAGCGGGCCCAGGTGGCCAGGGGGCCATGAAAAACTGTTTTTT CASSGPRWPGGHEKLFF
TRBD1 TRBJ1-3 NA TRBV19 TGTGCCTCGAGTCAGGGGGGATTCTCTGGAAACACCATATATTTT CASSQGGFSGNTIYF
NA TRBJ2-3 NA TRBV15 TGTGCCACCAGCCGCCTCACGGGGGGCGCAGATACGCAGTATTTT CATSRLTGGADTQYF
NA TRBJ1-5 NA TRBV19 TGTGCCAGTAACATGTGGGCACAGCCCCAGCATTTT CASNMWAQPQHF
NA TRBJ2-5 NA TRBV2 TGTGCCAGCGACCGGGGACAAGGTCCCATTTACTTC CASDRGQGPIYF
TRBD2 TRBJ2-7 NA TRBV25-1 TGTGCCAGCAGTTCCCAAGCGGGGCCGCTCGAGCAGTACTTC CASSSQAGPLEQYF
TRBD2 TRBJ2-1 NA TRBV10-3 TGTGCCATCAGTGGATATGGACTAGCCCCACAGAGGAATGAGCAGTTCTTC CAISGYGLAPQRNEQFF
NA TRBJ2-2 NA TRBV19 TGTGCCAGTAGTATTTGGAGTGGGAGCGGAACCGGGGAGCTGTTTTTT CASSIWSGSGTGELFF
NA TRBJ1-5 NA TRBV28 TGTGCCAGCAGTTCCCTTCCGACAGGCAATCAGCCCCAGCATTTT CASSSLPTGNQPQHF
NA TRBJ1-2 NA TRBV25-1 TGTGCCAGCAGTGAATTCCTAGATCGAGTTGGTAAGGAAGGCTACACCTTC CASSEFLDRVGKEGYTF
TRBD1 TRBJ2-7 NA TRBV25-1 TGTGCCAGCAGTGAACCGGGACAGGGGTTTCCCTACGAGCAGTACTTC CASSEPGQGFPYEQYF
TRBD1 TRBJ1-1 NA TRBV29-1 TGCAGCGTTGAAGGATATGATGGGACAGGGCGCGCGGACACTGAAGCTTTCTTT CSVEGYDGTGRADTEAFF
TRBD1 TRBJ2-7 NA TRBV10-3 TGTGCCATCAGACCCGGACAGGCTAGCTACGAGCAGTACTTC CAIRPGQASYEQYF
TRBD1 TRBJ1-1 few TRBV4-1 TGCGCCAGCAGCCATCAATTAACAGGGGGCAAGGCTGAAGCTTTCTTT CASSHQLTGGKAEAFF
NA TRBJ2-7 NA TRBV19 TGTGCCAGTAGTAAAGGACAGACTTACTACGAGCAGTACTTC CASSKGQTYYEQYF
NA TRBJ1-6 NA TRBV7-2 TGTGCCAGCAGCTTAGGGCGGTCCGGGACACGGGTTTCACCCCTCCACTTT CASSLGRSGTRVSPLHF
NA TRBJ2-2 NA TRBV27 TGTGCCAGCAGCACGGGGCAGGGGGGAACCGGGGAGCTGTTTTTT CASSTGQGGTGELFF